These 9 T cell receptor beta chains share one sample of origin, sequenced in a study of OX40 agonist ivuxolimab in advanced cancers. Some clones are missing from TCRdb's copy, which holds only in-frame ones; the method was immunoSEQ multiplex PCR. This sample has about 73,000 clones; 88% occur once, and the top ten carry around 0.73%. This specimen consisted of CD4+ or CD8+ T cells sorted from blood, obtained in a trial of the OX40 agonist ivuxolimab. Receptors originate from an adult with an advanced solid tumor such as melanoma, head and neck, liver or kidney cancer.

The chain links TRBV29-1 to TRBJ2-7; maybe TRBD2 (6 bases). The germline V and J ends were trimmed by 4 bases and 5 bases, with 12 bases remaining between them. CDR1 SQVTM and CDR2 ANQGSEA come from the germline V gene. CDR3 length: 12 amino acids. The CDR3 loop reads CSVAVSGDEQYF. Written as DNA, the CDR3 is TGCAGCGTTGCGGTTAGCGGCGACGAGCAGTACTTC.

The chain couples TRBV2 to TRBJ2-1; D is possibly TRBD1 (6 bases). V shed 5 bases and J shed 1 base, with 15 bases lying between them. Germline V gene sequence: CDR1 SNHLY, CDR2 FYNNEI. This CDR3 has 16 amino acids. The CDR3 DNA sequence: TGTGCCAGCAGTCTTCGGGGCAGGGGATCCTACAATGAGCAGTTCTTC. Translated: CASSLRGRGSYNEQFF.

The rearrangement links TRBV7-9 to TRBJ2-7; a weak D match, TRBD1 (6 bases). CDR3 length equals 14 residues. Germline V lookup: CDR1 SEHNR, CDR2 FQNEAQ (reference sequence). With 5 bases removed from V and 2 bases from J, the gap between germline ends came to 13 bases. The CDR3 protein is CASSLLQGPYEQYF. For the CDR3, the DNA is TGTGCCAGCAGCCTCTTACAGGGCCCCTACGAGCAGTACTTC.

V gene TRBV28 combines with J gene TRBJ1-5; D uncertain. CDR1 is MDHEN, CDR2 SYDVKM, per germline. The CDR3 sequence is 13 residues long. Trimming cost V 3 bases and J 4 bases, with 7 bases left between them. The CDR3 loop reads CASSFQINQPQHF. For the CDR3, the DNA is TGTGCCAGCAGTTTCCAAATTAATCAGCCCCAGCATTTT.

The V call is TRBV20-1, the J call TRBJ2-7, with D unclear. The V and J ends lost 3 bases and 3 bases respectively, with 6 bases between them. Germline V gene sequence: CDR1 DFQATT, CDR2 SNEGSKA (reference sequence). This CDR3 has 11 amino acids. Here the CDR3 DNA reads TGCAGTGCTAGGGACCTCTACGAGCAGTACTTC. Protein: CSARDLYEQYF.

The rearrangement uses TRBV19 and TRBJ1-1; TRBD1 matches 7 bases. V dropped 10 bases and J dropped 5; count of bases not matched to a gene: 19. Per the germline V gene, CDR1 is LNHDA and CDR2 is SQIVND (reference sequence). The CDR3 spans 16 residues. CDR3 sequence reads: CATEKGGSGVRTEAFF. Written as DNA, the CDR3 is TGTGCCACCGAGAAAGGGGGCTCTGGAGTTAGGACTGAAGCTTTCTTT.

As regards this clone: A junction end diverges from the germline sequence, so it may reflect a read error. CDR3 nucleotides: TGTGCTAGCAGCTTAGGGTCAGGTCGCGGAAGCTCCTACAATGAGCAGTTCTTC. Translated, it gives CASSLGSGRGSSYNEQFF. The chain recombines TRBV7-7 with TRBJ2-1; D remains ambiguous. In germline, CDR1 is SSHAT, CDR2 FNYEAQ (reference sequence). The length of the CDR3 is 18 residues.

This chain joins TRBV7-2 and TRBJ2-3; TRBD2 agrees at 8 bases. Unmatched junction bases numbered 9, after V lost 5 bases and J lost 2 bases. The CDR3 consists of 16 residues. The V gene's germline CDR1 is SGHTA and CDR2 FQGNSA. The chain's CDR3 is CASSPVAAGVTDTQYF. The CDR3 DNA is TGTGCCAGCAGCCCTGTGGCAGCGGGAGTCACAGATACGCAGTATTTT.

This clone was seen more than once but under ten times. The CDR3 region has the DNA TGTGCCAGCCAACCCGGGACAGGGGACAATGAGCAGTTCTTC. Its protein product is CASQPGTGDNEQFF. The chain links TRBV2 to TRBJ2-1; 10 positions agree with TRBD1. The CDR3 extends over 14 amino acids. Trimming cost V 8 bases and J 5 bases; bases outside gene matches: 6. Germline CDR1 and CDR2: SNHLY and FYNNEI. Filled out from reference TRBV2 and TRBJ2-1, the complete variable domain reads EPEVTQTPSHQVTQMGQEVILRCVPISNHLYFYWYRQILGQKVEFLVSFYNNEISEKSEIFDDQFSVERPDGSNFTLKIRSTKLEDSAMYFCASQPGTGDNEQFFGPGTRLTVL.